The 2 T cell receptor beta chains presented below share a single source sample, sequenced in a study of blood T cells in healthy people across ages. For the second PCR, which ran for 7 to 11 cycles, a sample-barcoded 5' primer and a J-beta primer mix were used. From the 5' RACE reads, TCRdb called clonotypes with MiXCR, one entry per CDR3 protein. The table has roughly 700,000 distinct CDR3 sequences, about half seen once. Sequencing input: blood. The receptors come from a woman aged 60-75 years in good health.

The V and J genes are TRBV6-1 and TRBJ1-2; TRBD1 might be the D (5 bases). Deletions cut 2 bases from V and 4 bases from J, with 14 bases between. Per the germline V gene, CDR1 is MNHNS and CDR2 is SASEGT. The CDR3 is made up of 15 amino acids. The CDR3 nucleotides are TGTGCCAGCAGTGAAACCGCCAAGGGGCCCTATGGCTACACCTTC. Translating it yields CASSETAKGPYGYTF.

The gene calls are TRBV6-5 and TRBJ2-1; no clear D gene. V was trimmed by 0 bases and J by 9 bases, leaving 15 bases between them. Germline V gene sequence: CDR1 MNHEY, CDR2 SVGAGI. This CDR3 is built from 15 residues. The CDR3 region is CASSYSGSEKTEQFF. The CDR3 bases are TGTGCCAGCAGTTACTCGGGGTCGGAGAAAACTGAGCAGTTCTTC.